The 25 T cell receptor beta chains in this list originate from one sample, sequenced in a study of shared clonotypes between healthy human individuals. Libraries were prepared by immunoSEQ multiplex PCR; TCRdb keeps only in-frame clonotypes and omits some of them. Among approximately 940,000 clones, over 60% were seen once, and the ten largest hold over 1.3%. Sequencing was done on a sample of memory CD4+ T cells sorted from blood. The sample's subset: CD45RA-negative fraction. These receptors originate from a man between 18 and 29 years old in good health.

The count of this clone is one. This rearrangement joins TRBV7-8 to TRBJ2-7, with TRBD2 matching over 8 bases. The germline V gene has CDR1 SGHVS and CDR2 FQNEAQ. Trimming cost V 5 bases and J 0 bases; bases outside gene matches: 9. The CDR3 runs to 16 residues. This chain's CDR3 is CASSRLGAGGSYEQYF. CDR3 DNA sequence: TGTGCCAGCAGCCGCCTAGGGGCGGGAGGCTCCTACGAGCAGTACTTC. Looking up the rest from reference TRBV7-8 and TRBJ2-7 gives the full variable domain: GAGVSQSPRYKVAKRGQDVALRCDPISGHVSLFWYQQALGQGPEFLTYFQNEAQLDKSGLPSDRFFAERPEGSVSTLKIQRTQQEDSAVYLCASSRLGAGGSYEQYFGPGTRLTVT.

This clone was seen a single time. The V call is TRBV5-4, the J call TRBJ2-1; D is possibly TRBD2 (6 bases). CDR3 length: 15 amino acids. Germline loops: CDR1 SGHNT, CDR2 YYREEE (reference sequence). Trimming cost V 4 bases and J 4 bases, with 15 bases left between them. CDR3 protein: CASSTGDSPYNEQFF. The DNA of the CDR3 is TGTGCCAGCAGCACGGGGGACTCCCCGTACAATGAGCAGTTCTTC.

The genes are TRBV6-4 and TRBJ2-7; D tentatively reads TRBD1 or TRBD2 (5 bases each). The CDR3 has 18 residues. Trimming removed 4 bases from V and 0 bases from J, with 22 bases in between. Germline V gene lookup returns CDR1 MRHNA and CDR2 SNTAGT. The CDR3 protein is CASSARDPRRDGSYEQYF. Here the CDR3 DNA reads TGTGCCAGCAGTGCCCGGGATCCCCGTCGGGACGGCTCCTACGAGCAGTACTTC.

The rearrangement links TRBV30 to TRBJ1-2; D call uncertain. The CDR3 length is 12 residues. Germline-derived CDR1 and CDR2 are GTSNPN and SVGIG (reference sequence). V shed 7 bases and J shed 3 bases, with 12 bases lying between them. Here the CDR3 reads CALAWVDYGYTF. The CDR3 coding sequence is TGTGCCTTGGCCTGGGTAGACTATGGCTACACCTTC.

The chain links TRBV7-9 to TRBJ1-6; 11 nucleotides match TRBD1. Germline V gives CDR1 SEHNR, CDR2 FQNEAQ (reference sequence). The CDR3 spans 17 residues. The V gene end was trimmed by 4 bases and the J gene end by 6 bases; junction bases not matched to a gene: 8. CDR3 nucleotides: TGTGCCAGCAGCTCCCGGGACAGGGGGAACTTTAATTCACCCCTCCACTTT. Amino acid sequence: CASSSRDRGNFNSPLHF. The whole variable domain, filled in from reference TRBV7-9 and TRBJ1-6, reads DTGVSQNPRHKITKRGQNVTFRCDPISEHNRLYWYRQTLGQGPEFLTYFQNEAQLEKSRLLSDRFSAERPKGSFSTLEIQRTEQGDSAMYLCASSSRDRGNFNSPLHFGNGTRLTVT.

The table lists this clone with many counts. The gene calls are TRBV30 and TRBJ2-1; D may be TRBD1 or TRBD2 (6 bases each). CDR1 is GTSNPN and CDR2 is SVGIG in the germline V gene (reference sequence). Deletions cut 2 bases from V and 8 bases from J, with 10 bases between. The CDR3 runs to 12 residues. The CDR3 region has the DNA TGTGCCTGGAGTCCCGGGGGCTATGAGCAGTTCTTC. Translated, it gives CAWSPGGYEQFF.

This clone came up a few times. The rearrangement uses TRBV6-1 and TRBJ2-3, with D unclear. CDR3 length: 11 residues. V lost 6 bases to trimming and J lost 11 bases, with 12 bases between them. From germline, CDR1 is MNHNS and CDR2 SASEGT. CDR3 residues: CASRGSRLQYF. The DNA for the CDR3 is TGTGCCAGCAGGGGCTCACGTCTGCAGTATTTT.

The chain employs TRBV5-8 and TRBJ2-2, with unresolved D. Germline loops: CDR1 SGHTS, CDR2 YDEGEE. The germline V and J ends were trimmed by 4 bases and 2 bases, with 12 bases remaining between them. CDR3 size: 15 residues. The DNA for the CDR3 is TGTGCCAGCAGCCGGGTTAGGGTAAACACCGGGGAGCTGTTTTTT. The encoded protein is CASSRVRVNTGELFF.

This clone was detected only a few times. This sequence joins TRBV2 and TRBJ1-1, with D perhaps matching TRBD1 (5 bases). Germline assignment: CDR1 SNHLY and CDR2 FYNNEI. The V end was cut by 7 bases, the J end by 7 bases, with 16 bases between. This CDR3 is 13 amino acids long. CDR3 DNA sequence: TGTGCCAGCATCTGGCGGGCCGGGGGTGAAGCTTTCTTT. It specifies CASIWRAGGEAFF.

The chain carries TRBV7-9 and TRBJ2-7, with a tentative D call TRBD2 (5 bases). V shed 4 bases and J shed 0 bases, with 10 bases lying between them. The CDR3 is 14 amino acids. In germline, CDR1 is SEHNR, CDR2 FQNEAQ (reference sequence). The CDR3 DNA is TGTGCCAGCAGCTCACATAGCGCCTCCTACGAGCAGTACTTC. Its protein product is CASSSHSASYEQYF.

This sequence joins TRBV6-1 and TRBJ1-2; tentatively, D is TRBD1 (6 bases). With 4 bases removed from V and 1 base from J, the gap between germline ends came to 16 bases. From germline, CDR1 is MNHNS and CDR2 SASEGT. The CDR3 sequence is 16 residues long. The CDR3 sequence is CASSVAWTANNYGYTF. The CDR3 DNA reads TGTGCCAGCAGTGTGGCTTGGACAGCGAATAACTATGGCTACACCTTC.

CDR3 sequence: CASSPAGPYEQYF. The CDR3 bases are TGTGCCAGCAGCCCCGCAGGACCCTACGAGCAGTACTTC. The chain is built from TRBV7-9 and TRBJ2-7; D is unclear. This CDR3 has 13 amino acids. Germline loops: CDR1 SEHNR, CDR2 FQNEAQ (reference sequence). The ends were cut back, 5 bases at V and 2 bases at J, with 10 bases in the middle.

The CDR3 spells CASSLRGPDSTDTQYF. Here the CDR3 DNA reads TGTGCCAGCAGTTTAAGGGGGCCCGATAGCACAGATACGCAGTATTTT. The chain links TRBV27 to TRBJ2-3; 7 bases are a match to TRBD1. The CDR3 is 16 residues long. The germline CDR1 and CDR2 sequences are MNHEY and SMNVEV (reference sequence). After removal of 2 bases from V and 0 bases from J, the junction contained 5 bases not matched to a gene.

Regarding this clone: Within the sample, other DNA sequences also encode this same CDR3. The chain links TRBV5-1 to TRBJ2-5; 10 bases are a match to TRBD2. Germline V gene lookup returns CDR1 SGHRS and CDR2 YFSETQ. This CDR3 region has 15 residues. V gave up 2 bases and J gave up 5 bases; unmatched junction bases: 6. CDR3 loop: CASSLVAGGGETQYF. In DNA form, the CDR3 reads TGCGCCAGCAGCTTAGTAGCGGGAGGAGGGGAGACCCAGTACTTC.

The V gene is TRBV11-3, the J gene TRBJ2-1; 9 bases are a match to TRBD2. Germline V lookup: CDR1 SGHNT, CDR2 YENEEA. With 4 bases clipped from V and 4 bases from J, the junction kept 2 bases outside the gene matches. CDR3 length equals 14 residues. The CDR3 nucleotides read TGTGCCAGCAGCTGGCGGGGGGGTTACAATGAGCAGTTCTTC. It encodes CASSWRGGYNEQFF.

The gene calls are TRBV7-9 and TRBJ2-1; D remains unclear. Germline CDR1 reads SEHNR; CDR2 reads FQNEAQ (reference sequence). The V end was cut by 5 bases, the J end by 8 bases, with 16 bases between. This CDR3 is built from 14 residues. CDR3 region: CASSPFLLMDEQFF. Written as DNA, the CDR3 is TGTGCCAGCAGCCCCTTTTTACTGATGGATGAGCAGTTCTTC.

The chain joins TRBV5-8 to TRBJ2-3; TRBD1 aligns across 9 bases. This CDR3 comprises 15 residues. Germline loops: CDR1 SGHTS, CDR2 YDEGEE. Unmatched junction bases numbered 5, after V lost 2 bases and J lost 4 bases. The CDR3 nucleotides read TGTGCCAGCAGCTTCGCGGACAGGGGAGCAGATACGCAGTATTTT. Its protein is CASSFADRGADTQYF. Drawing the rest from reference TRBV5-8 and TRBJ2-3, the complete variable domain is EAGVTQSPTHLIKTRGQQATLRCSPISGHTSVYWYQQALGLGLQFLLWYDEGEERNRGNFPPRFSGRQFPNYSSELNVNALELEDSALYLCASSFADRGADTQYFGPGTRLTVL.

This clone has just a few counts. This sequence joins TRBV7-9 and TRBJ2-2; possibly TRBD1 or TRBD2 for D (5 bases each). The CDR3 length is 15 residues. The V gene lost 5 bases and the J gene lost 11 bases, with 21 bases spanning the gap. The germline V gene encodes CDR1 SEHNR and CDR2 FQNEAQ (reference sequence). The CDR3: CASSAGTDSLLELFF. The CDR3 DNA reads as TGTGCCAGCAGCGCCGGGACGGACTCTCTTCTTGAGCTGTTTTTT.

J is TRBJ2-7 and V is TRBV5-1; 9 positions match TRBD1. Germline assignment: CDR1 SGHRS and CDR2 YFSETQ. The CDR3 runs to 15 residues. The trim removed 5 bases at V and 2 bases at J, leaving 8 bases unmatched. DNA of the CDR3: TGCGCCAGCAGGAAAACAGGGGGCTTAGCCTACGAGCAGTACTTC. This translates into CASRKTGGLAYEQYF.

In this sample, this clone turned up once. V usage is TRBV9 and J usage is TRBJ2-1; D gene uncertain. The germline gives CDR1 SGDLS, CDR2 YYNGEE. V was clipped by 0 bases and J by 8 bases, with 15 bases between them. The CDR3 is made up of 15 amino acids. The CDR3 here is CASSVGPRSHDEQFF. DNA for the CDR3: TGTGCCAGCAGCGTAGGCCCCAGGAGCCACGATGAGCAGTTCTTC.

Turning to this clone: Other DNA sequences in this sample translate to the same CDR3. The chain combines TRBV30 with TRBJ1-1; 11 nucleotides match TRBD1. CDR1 GTSNPN and CDR2 SVGIG come from the germline V gene (reference sequence). The CDR3 has 13 amino acids. Trimming cost V 4 bases and J 5 bases; bases outside gene matches: 3. In DNA, the CDR3 is TGTGCCTGGACCGGACAGGGGGCTACTGAAGCTTTCTTT. Protein product: CAWTGQGATEAFF.

The chain recombines TRBV28 with TRBJ1-3, with D unresolved. Trimming took 8 bases from V and 1 from J, leaving 12 bases between them. The CDR3 consists of 14 residues. The germline CDR1 and CDR2 sequences are MDHEN and SYDVKM. The CDR3 coding sequence is TGTGCCAGCGTCCCCGAGGGTTCTGGAAACACCATATATTTT. Translated: CASVPEGSGNTIYF.

This sequence joins TRBV11-2 and TRBJ2-7; D might be TRBD1 (6 bases). V was cut by 5 bases and J by 8 bases, with 19 bases left in between. Looked up from germline, CDR1 is SGHAT and CDR2 is FQNNGV. This CDR3 has 14 amino acids. The CDR3, as DNA: TGTGCCAGCAGCCATCCGCGCAGGGGTCCCCAGCAGTACTTC. Its translation: CASSHPRRGPQQYF.

This clone was seen once. This chain connects TRBV6-6 to TRBJ1-4; TRBD1 agrees at 8 bases. The CDR3 is 15 residues long. V dropped 7 bases and J dropped 5; count of bases not matched to a gene: 9. Germline CDR1 reads MNHNY; CDR2 reads SVGAGI (reference sequence). CDR3 bases: TGTGCCAGCATCGGACAGGGTTCCCCAAATGAAAAACTGTTTTTT. Residues: CASIGQGSPNEKLFF.

This clone was observed once. The J gene is TRBJ1-2, the V gene TRBV28, with 7 bases fitting TRBD1. The CDR3 sequence is 15 residues long. Germline V gene data show CDR1 as MDHEN and CDR2 as SYDVKM. With 5 bases clipped from V and 4 bases from J, the junction kept 10 bases outside the gene matches. This CDR3 is CASSARGGRVYGYTF. The CDR3 DNA sequence: TGTGCCAGCAGTGCCAGGGGGGGAAGGGTCTATGGCTACACCTTC.